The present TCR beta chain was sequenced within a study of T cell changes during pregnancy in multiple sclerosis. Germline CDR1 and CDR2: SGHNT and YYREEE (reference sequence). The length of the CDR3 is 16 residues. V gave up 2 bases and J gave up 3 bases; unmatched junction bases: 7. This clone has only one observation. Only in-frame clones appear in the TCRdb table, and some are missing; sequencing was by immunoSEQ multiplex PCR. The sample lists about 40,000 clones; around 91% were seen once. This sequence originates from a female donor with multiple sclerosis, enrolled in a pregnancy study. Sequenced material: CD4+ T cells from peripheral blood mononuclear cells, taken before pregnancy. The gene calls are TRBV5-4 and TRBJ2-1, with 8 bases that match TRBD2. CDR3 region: CASSFGGLAGYNEQFF. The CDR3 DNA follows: TGTGCCAGCAGCTTCGGAGGCCTAGCGGGCTACAATGAGCAGTTCTTC.